This TCR beta chain was identified during a study of T cell responses to AZD1222 COVID-19 vaccine. General study points: The breadth and depth of Spike-specific TCRs increased once two AZD1222 doses had been given. Spike was spanned by vaccine-associated CD4 TCRs, with dominance at 160-218 and 743-854.

CDR1 is SGHKS and CDR2 is YYEKEE in the germline V gene (reference sequence). V dropped 3 bases and J dropped 7; count of bases not matched to a gene: 3. The CDR3 consists of 13 residues. Sequencing used immunoSEQ multiplex PCR; TCRdb keeps in-frame clones, though not all of them. The sample has tens of thousands of clones, 90% to 95% seen once. In regard to this clone: Antigen unknown.

The chain recombines TRBV5-5 with TRBJ1-1, with 10 bases fitting TRBD1. Sequencing used peripheral blood, obtained 28 days after the second AZD1222 dose. The origin of this receptor is an adult who received the AZD1222 COVID-19 vaccine. This CDR3 reads CASSSGTGDEAFF. The CDR3 DNA follows: TGTGCCAGCAGCTCCGGGACAGGGGATGAAGCTTTCTTT.